A single sample is the source of the 7 T cell receptor beta chains below, sequenced in a study of shared clonotypes between healthy human individuals. Data came from immunoSEQ multiplex PCR; TCRdb stores just in-frame clones and leaves some out. The table includes hundreds of thousands of clones, about 85% detected once. Input material: PBMCs. These receptors were obtained from a woman aged 40 to 55 in good health. Some clones in this sample may be carry-over from other donors' samples.

In its sample, this clone was seen many times. The chain joins TRBV27 to TRBJ1-1, with 7 bases aligning to TRBD1. Germline loops: CDR1 MNHEY, CDR2 SMNVEV (reference sequence). This CDR3 contains 14 residues. V shed 4 bases, J shed 7 bases, and the junction held 9 bases outside the gene matches. The chain's CDR3 is CASSWDSPEGEAFF. CDR3 DNA sequence: TGTGCCAGCAGTTGGGACAGCCCTGAGGGTGAAGCTTTCTTT.

V is TRBV9 and J is TRBJ2-1; 10 bases align to TRBD2. The CDR3 extends over 15 amino acids. CDR1 and CDR2 from the germline V gene are SGDLS and YYNGEE. Losses at the gene ends were 1 base for V and 4 bases for J; bases not matched to a gene: 2. CDR3 bases: TGTGCCAGCAGCGTATCTAGCGGGGGTTACAATGAGCAGTTCTTC. The encoded protein is CASSVSSGGYNEQFF. Using reference TRBV9 and TRBJ2-1 for the parts outside the CDR3, the full variable domain is DSGVTQTPKHLITATGQRVTLRCSPRSGDLSVYWYQQSLDQGLQFLIQYYNGEERAKGNILERFSAQQFPDLHSELNLSSLELGDSALYFCASSVSSGGYNEQFFGPGTRLTVL.

Worth noting for this clone: Within the sample, other DNA sequences also encode this same CDR3. The rearrangement joins TRBV6-1 to TRBJ2-2; 9 nucleotides align to TRBD1. Germline loops: CDR1 MNHNS, CDR2 SASEGT. Germline trimming cut 6 bases from V and 5 bases from J; bases unmatched to any gene: 4. The CDR3 is made up of 14 amino acids. CDR3 in amino acids: CASRGQGGTGELFF. For the CDR3, the DNA is TGTGCCAGCAGGGGACAGGGAGGGACCGGGGAGCTGTTTTTT.

The V gene is TRBV7-9, the J gene TRBJ1-5, with 7 nucleotides matching TRBD1. This CDR3 region has 16 residues. CDR1 is SEHNR, CDR2 FQNEAQ, per germline (reference sequence). V shed 5 bases, J shed 4 bases, and the junction held 11 bases outside the gene matches. CDR3 sequence (DNA): TGTGCCAGCAGCCCTGGGAGGGGACAGATAAATCAGCCCCAGCATTTT. Protein: CASSPGRGQINQPQHF.

The chain carries TRBV6-1 and TRBJ1-1, with a possible D match to TRBD1 (6 bases). The CDR3 sequence is 13 residues long. Trimming shortened V by 4 bases and J by 3 bases, and 9 bases separated the two germline ends. Germline CDR1 MNHNS, CDR2 SASEGT. CDR3 bases: TGTGCCAGCAGTGCGAACAGGGACACTGAAGCTTTCTTT. It codes for CASSANRDTEAFF.

This clone was seen more than once but under ten times. The chain uses TRBV28 and TRBJ1-4, with 8 bases matching TRBD1. The trim removed 5 bases at V and 7 bases at J, leaving 6 bases unmatched. The CDR3 sequence is 14 residues long. Germline CDR1 MDHEN, CDR2 SYDVKM. The CDR3 nucleotides are TGTGCCAGCAGTGAACAGGGGGAGGGTGAAAAACTGTTTTTT. This translates into CASSEQGEGEKLFF.

The chain couples TRBV7-7 to TRBJ2-6; D is unresolved. V was shortened by 2 bases and J by 4 bases, with 12 bases between the two germline ends. Germline V gene sequence: CDR1 SSHAT, CDR2 FNYEAQ (reference sequence). The CDR3 has 16 residues. The CDR3 DNA sequence: TGTGCCAGCAGCTTAAGTCTCGGAGCGGGGGCCAACGTCCTGACTTTC. Translating gives CASSLSLGAGANVLTF.